What follows are 27 T cell receptor beta chains derived from one specimen sequenced in a study of type 1 and type 2 diabetes patients. The PCR template was genomic DNA. Multiplex PCR with 30 forward and 13 reverse primers amplified the TCR beta CDR3. TCRdb reprocessed the multiplex PCR reads via MiXCR and lists one record per CDR3 protein. This sample has 250,000 or so distinct CDR3 sequences, with around 47% found just once. The specimen sequenced was peripheral blood mononuclear cells (PBMCs). These receptors originate from a young man with type 2 diabetes.

The V gene is TRBV2, the J gene TRBJ2-2; TRBD2 agrees at 8 bases. The CDR3 spans 14 residues. CDR1 is SNHLY and CDR2 is FYNNEI in the germline V gene. Trimming removed 8 bases from V and 5 bases from J; junction bases left unmatched: 7. Written as DNA, the CDR3 is TGTGCCAGCGGGACGGGAGGGCGGACCGGGGAGCTGTTTTTT. It codes for CASGTGGRTGELFF.

A few counts support this clonotype. This rearrangement joins TRBV5-1 to TRBJ1-3, with D tentatively TRBD1 (5 bases). The CDR3 runs to 15 residues. The germline V gene encodes CDR1 SGHRS and CDR2 YFSETQ. V gave up 3 bases and J gave up 2 bases, with 12 bases separating them. CDR3 region: CASSWEGMPGNTIYF. The DNA for the CDR3 is TGCGCCAGCAGCTGGGAGGGGATGCCTGGAAACACCATATATTTT.

This clonotype showed up just once. A much larger clonotype is one base distant, so this may be a read error. The V and J genes are TRBV9 and TRBJ1-2; TRBD1 matches 7 bases. Per the germline V gene, CDR1 is SGDLS and CDR2 is YYNGEE. V dropped 0 bases and J dropped 4; count of bases not matched to a gene: 3. The CDR3 has 14 amino acids. Here the CDR3 DNA reads TGTGCCAGCAGCGTAGGCTCAGGGGGCTATGGCTACACCTTC. Protein product: CASSVGSGGYGYTF.

The chain combines TRBV20-1 with TRBJ2-2; 7 positions agree with TRBD2. Germline V gene lookup returns CDR1 DFQATT and CDR2 SNEGSKA (reference sequence). This CDR3 comprises 13 residues. The ends lost 3 bases at V and 13 bases at J; junction bases unmatched: 11. The CDR3 sequence: CSARPSGVRALFF. The CDR3 region has the DNA TGCAGTGCTAGGCCCAGCGGGGTTAGGGCGCTGTTTTTT.

The chain joins TRBV19 to TRBJ1-2; D might be TRBD1 (6 bases). CDR1 is LNHDA, CDR2 SQIVND, per germline (reference sequence). Trimming pared 7 bases from V and 3 bases from J, leaving 21 bases between. CDR3 length: 16 amino acids. The CDR3 DNA is TGTGCCAGTATGGGGGGCAGCAGCCTATCTTACTATGGCTACACCTTC. Protein: CASMGGSSLSYYGYTF.

J is TRBJ2-1 and V is TRBV5-1, with no clear D. Germline CDR1 SGHRS, CDR2 YFSETQ. V was clipped by 0 bases and J by 4 bases, with 14 bases between them. This CDR3 spans 16 amino acids. The CDR3 sequence is CASSLGNSYYYNEQFF. The CDR3 nucleotides are TGCGCCAGCAGCTTGGGAAATAGCTATTATTACAATGAGCAGTTCTTC.

This clonotype was detected many times. This chain joins TRBV2 and TRBJ1-2; TRBD1 might be the D (5 bases). Per the germline V gene, CDR1 is SNHLY and CDR2 is FYNNEI. V lost 3 bases to trimming and J lost 1 base, with 9 bases between them. The CDR3 runs 14 residues. The CDR3 sequence is CASSDPGRNYGYTF. The DNA of the CDR3 is TGTGCCAGCAGTGATCCAGGGCGTAACTATGGCTACACCTTC.

The rearrangement joins TRBV28 to TRBJ2-1; possible D gene TRBD1, 7 bases. This CDR3 is 13 amino acids long. Trimming cost V 6 bases and J 7 bases, with 13 bases left between them. The germline CDR1 and CDR2 sequences are MDHEN and SYDVKM. CDR3 bases: TGTGCCAGCAGACTGACAGGGAGGAATGAGCAGTTCTTC. This encodes CASRLTGRNEQFF.

Only a few counts were recorded for this clonotype. This chain joins TRBV20-1 and TRBJ2-5, with a weak D call TRBD1 (6 bases). The V end was cut by 3 bases, the J end by 4 bases, with 12 bases between. This CDR3 is built from 13 residues. The germline V gene encodes CDR1 DFQATT and CDR2 SNEGSKA (reference sequence). The CDR3 bases are TGCAGTGCTAGGAGGACAGTTTTAGAGACCCAGTACTTC. It is translated as CSARRTVLETQYF.

Only a few counts were recorded for this clonotype. Written as DNA, the CDR3 is TGTGCCAGCAGATACGAAACTAATAATTCACCCCTCCACTTT. This gives the protein CASRYETNNSPLHF. The V call is TRBV7-8, the J call TRBJ1-6; D unclear. The germline V gene has CDR1 SGHVS and CDR2 FQNEAQ. The CDR3 spans 14 residues. V lost 6 bases, J lost 5 bases, and 11 bases lay in between.

The chain uses TRBV5-5 and TRBJ2-5; TRBD2 aligns across 11 bases. In germline, CDR1 is SGHKS, CDR2 YYEKEE (reference sequence). The ends lost 7 bases at V and 4 bases at J; junction bases unmatched: 9. The CDR3 sequence is 15 residues long. CDR3 in amino acids: CASRQLAGEGETQYF. The CDR3 DNA follows: TGTGCCAGCCGTCAACTAGCGGGAGAGGGAGAGACCCAGTACTTC.

This clonotype appeared a few times. This chain uses TRBV7-2 with TRBJ2-5, with 8 bases identical to TRBD2. Germline CDR1 SGHTA, CDR2 FQGNSA. The CDR3 length is 16 residues. Losses at the gene ends were 5 bases for V and 2 bases for J; bases not matched to a gene: 10. This CDR3 is CASSPNSGVSQETQYF. Written as DNA, the CDR3 is TGTGCCAGCAGCCCAAATAGCGGGGTCTCACAAGAGACCCAGTACTTC.

This clonotype was observed many times. The chain couples TRBV10-3 to TRBJ1-2; D is perhaps TRBD1 (5 bases). Per germline, CDR1 ENHRY and CDR2 SYGVKD. Deletions cut 4 bases from V and 6 bases from J, with 9 bases between. The CDR3 covers 12 residues. The CDR3 spells CAISARGDGYTF. The CDR3 nucleotides read TGTGCCATCAGTGCACGGGGGGATGGCTACACCTTC.

This sequence joins TRBV27 and TRBJ2-5; D gene uncertain. Between the trimmed V and J ends, which lost 2 bases and 5 bases, there was a span of 18 bases. The germline V gene encodes CDR1 MNHEY and CDR2 SMNVEV (reference sequence). CDR3 length: 16 amino acids. CDR3: CASSLITPGWWETQYF. DNA for the CDR3: TGTGCCAGCAGTTTAATCACTCCCGGGTGGTGGGAGACCCAGTACTTC.

V and J are TRBV10-3 and TRBJ2-7, with 7 nucleotides matching TRBD1. With V trimmed by 8 bases and J by 3 bases, 4 bases remained unmatched. This CDR3 contains 12 residues. In germline, CDR1 is ENHRY, CDR2 SYGVKD. CDR3 amino acids: CAISDRVYEQYF. In DNA form, the CDR3 reads TGTGCCATCTCCGACAGGGTCTACGAGCAGTACTTC.

This rearrangement joins TRBV5-1 to TRBJ2-2; D unclear. V was clipped by 5 bases and J by 0 bases, with 11 bases between them. Germline assignment: CDR1 SGHRS and CDR2 YFSETQ. CDR3 length: 15 residues. CDR3 loop: CASRGSPTNTGELFF. The CDR3 DNA is TGCGCCAGCAGGGGTTCGCCAACGAACACCGGGGAGCTGTTTTTT.

The chain joins TRBV9 to TRBJ2-3; the D gene is possibly TRBD2 (5 bases). This CDR3 has 14 amino acids. Germline V CDR1 and CDR2: SGDLS, YYNGEE. The V gene lost 0 bases and the J gene lost 6 bases, with 11 bases spanning the gap. DNA of the CDR3: TGTGCCAGCAGCGTAGAGGCCGGGGTGGATACGCAGTATTTT. This codes for CASSVEAGVDTQYF.

J is TRBJ2-7 and V is TRBV2; 8 bases are a match to TRBD1. Losses at the gene ends were 6 bases for V and 7 bases for J; bases not matched to a gene: 8. The CDR3 runs 13 residues. The germline V gene has CDR1 SNHLY and CDR2 FYNNEI. Here the CDR3 reads CASRQDREGEQYF. The DNA for the CDR3 is TGTGCCAGCAGGCAGGACAGGGAAGGAGAGCAGTACTTC.

This clonotype showed up just a few times. The V call is TRBV15, the J call TRBJ2-7, with a possible D match to TRBD2 (5 bases). V lost 1 base and J lost 2, with 15 bases in between. CDR1 and CDR2 (germline): LNHNV, YYDKDF (reference sequence). The length of the CDR3 is 16 residues. CDR3 sequence (DNA): TGTGCCACCAGCAGAGGTCCAGCGGCGAGGACCTACGAGCAGTACTTC. As protein: CATSRGPAARTYEQYF.

The chain joins TRBV7-2 to TRBJ2-3; D not certain. The ends were cut back, 5 bases at V and 5 bases at J, with 17 bases in the middle. Germline values: CDR1 SGHTA, CDR2 FQGNSA. The length of the CDR3 is 15 residues. CDR3 residues: CASSLGSQIKDTQYF. Written as DNA, the CDR3 is TGTGCCAGCAGCCTTGGATCGCAGATAAAAGATACGCAGTATTTT.

V gene TRBV20-1 combines with J gene TRBJ2-5; D is unresolved. CDR1 is DFQATT and CDR2 is SNEGSKA in the germline V gene (reference sequence). CDR3 length equals 15 residues. Trimming took off 2 bases at V and 5 bases at J, with 18 bases between the two ends. The CDR3 sequence is CSARNPKGRDETQYF. Here the CDR3 DNA reads TGCAGTGCTAGAAACCCAAAGGGCCGTGATGAGACCCAGTACTTC.

The chain carries TRBV20-1 and TRBJ2-7; D is unresolved. The germline V gene has CDR1 DFQATT and CDR2 SNEGSKA (reference sequence). This CDR3 is built from 14 residues. Trimming removed 6 bases from V and 4 bases from J, with 19 bases in between. The CDR3 DNA reads as TGCAGTGCCCTAGGGCCCCCGGCTGGGTACGAGCAGTACTTC. It is translated as CSALGPPAGYEQYF.

This clonotype was recorded a few times. V is TRBV7-2 and J is TRBJ1-2; the match to TRBD1 covers 9 bases. The CDR3 covers 15 residues. Germline CDR1 SGHTA, CDR2 FQGNSA. Trimming at V came to 5 bases and at J to 8 bases, leaving 12 bases not matched to a gene. The CDR3 is CASSEGDREGRGYTF. CDR3 bases: TGTGCCAGCAGCGAAGGGGACAGGGAGGGTCGCGGCTACACCTTC.

The rearrangement links TRBV6-5 to TRBJ2-7; weak D call: TRBD2 (6 bases). CDR1 MNHEY and CDR2 SVGAGI come from the germline V gene. V gave up 7 bases and J gave up 2 bases, with 12 bases separating them. This CDR3 spans 13 amino acids. The CDR3 sequence is CASTRGGAYEQYF. The DNA of the CDR3 is TGTGCCAGCACTCGGGGAGGAGCCTACGAGCAGTACTTC.

The table lists this clonotype with many counts. The chain carries TRBV2 and TRBJ2-7; D gene uncertain. Trimming removed 7 bases from V and 4 bases from J, with 8 bases in between. This CDR3 has 11 amino acids. CDR1 is SNHLY and CDR2 is FYNNEI in the germline V gene. DNA for the CDR3: TGTGCCAGCAATGGTGGTTACGAGCAGTACTTC. This sequence encodes CASNGGYEQYF.

The V gene is TRBV10-2, the J gene TRBJ2-3; 8 nucleotides align to TRBD2. The V segment lost 5 bases and the J segment 5 bases; nucleotides outside the gene matches: 3. CDR1 WSHSY and CDR2 SAAADI come from the germline V gene. The CDR3 runs 13 residues. CDR3 residues: CASSSGGRDTQYF. The CDR3 coding sequence is TGCGCCAGCAGTAGCGGGGGTCGAGATACGCAGTATTTT.

The V call is TRBV20-1, the J call TRBJ2-3; 8 bases agree with TRBD2. Per germline, CDR1 DFQATT and CDR2 SNEGSKA (reference sequence). Trimming cost V 3 bases and J 6 bases; bases outside gene matches: 2. The CDR3 is made up of 12 amino acids. The CDR3 DNA reads as TGCAGTGCTAGCGGGAGGGCCGATACGCAGTATTTT. Translated: CSASGRADTQYF.